The 21 T cell receptor beta chains given below trace back to one sample, sequenced in a study of blood T cell repertoires in COVID-19. Clones were sequenced by immunoSEQ multiplex PCR, and TCRdb holds only the in-frame ones, with some missing. Of about 160,000 clones listed, 85% to 90% are singletons. The sample was peripheral blood. These TCRs come from a man aged 80 or over with acute or convalescent COVID-19.

J is TRBJ1-2 and V is TRBV28, with TRBD1 matching 7 bases. Germline CDR1 is MDHEN and CDR2 is SYDVKM. The CDR3 has 14 amino acids. The V and J ends lost 5 bases and 5 bases, in that order; junction bases with no gene match: 8. The CDR3 is CASSNPDRPYGYTF. DNA of the CDR3: TGTGCCAGCAGTAACCCGGACAGGCCATATGGCTACACCTTC.

This chain joins TRBV5-1 and TRBJ2-2; TRBD2 might be the D (6 bases). Looked up from germline, CDR1 is SGHRS and CDR2 is YFSETQ. With 5 bases removed from V and 1 base from J, the gap between germline ends came to 12 bases. This CDR3 contains 15 residues. The CDR3, as DNA: TGCGCCAGCAGGCGGGACTTACTGAACACCGGGGAGCTGTTTTTT. It encodes CASRRDLLNTGELFF.

The V gene is TRBV5-1, the J gene TRBJ2-2; 10 nucleotides align to TRBD2. With 3 bases clipped from V and 1 base from J, the junction kept 3 bases outside the gene matches. The V gene's germline CDR1 is SGHRS and CDR2 YFSETQ. This CDR3 contains 16 residues. The CDR3 loop reads CASSWTSGRNTGELFF. CDR3 DNA: TGCGCCAGCAGCTGGACTAGCGGAAGGAACACCGGGGAGCTGTTTTTT.

The chain combines TRBV19 with TRBJ1-1, with a weak D call TRBD1 (6 bases). This CDR3 region has 16 residues. The germline V gene has CDR1 LNHDA and CDR2 SQIVND (reference sequence). The V end lost 5 bases, the J end lost 3 bases, and 19 bases lay between the germline ends. CDR3 nucleotides: TGTGCCAGTAGTCGTCCCGGGACATTGGGAGACACTGAAGCTTTCTTT. Translated, it gives CASSRPGTLGDTEAFF.

V is TRBV12-3 or TRBV12-4 and J is TRBJ2-1; perhaps TRBD2 as D (7 bases). The CDR3 covers 13 residues. Deletions cut 3 bases from V and 9 bases from J, with 12 bases between. CDR3 DNA: TGTGCCAGCAGTTTCGGGGGGCCGGGTGAGCAGTTCTTC. The encoded protein is CASSFGGPGEQFF.

This chain connects TRBV18 to TRBJ2-5; the D is unclear. There are 13 residues in the CDR3. V was pared by 6 bases and J by 4 bases, with 12 bases between. The germline CDR1 and CDR2 sequences are KGHSH and LQKENI. The CDR3 spells CASSPETRETQYF. CDR3 coding DNA: TGTGCCAGCTCTCCTGAGACTCGAGAGACCCAGTACTTC.

CDR3 residues: CASSQGTALTAQYF. The CDR3, as DNA: TGTGCCAGCAGCCAAGGGACAGCCTTAACCGCGCAGTACTTC. The chain is built from TRBV3-1 (or the pseudogene TRBV3-2) and TRBJ2-7; maybe TRBD1 (6 bases). V was shortened by 1 base and J by 9 bases, with 16 bases between the two germline ends. The CDR3 extends over 14 amino acids. In germline, CDR1 is LGHDT, CDR2 YNNKEL (reference sequence).

This chain links TRBV5-6 with TRBJ2-7; 9 nucleotides align to TRBD1. V lost 2 bases to trimming and J lost 0 bases; unmatched junction nucleotides: 9. The CDR3 length is 17 residues. CDR1 and CDR2 from the germline V gene are SGHDT and YYEEEE. The CDR3 nucleotides read TGTGCCAGCAGCTTACAGCCGGGACAGGGCCCCTCCTACGAGCAGTACTTC. Its protein is CASSLQPGQGPSYEQYF.

The chain uses TRBV6-5 and TRBJ1-5; D unclear. The CDR3 consists of 13 residues. V lost 5 bases and J 5 bases, leaving 10 bases between the germline ends. Germline V gene sequence: CDR1 MNHEY, CDR2 SVGAGI. The CDR3 bases are TGTGCCAGCAGTAGAAGGGAGGATCAGCCCCAGCATTTT. This sequence encodes CASSRREDQPQHF.

V and J are TRBV5-1 and TRBJ1-1, with D perhaps matching TRBD1 (6 bases). V was pared by 3 bases and J by 3 bases, with 12 bases between. CDR3 length: 14 residues. Germline V lookup: CDR1 SGHRS, CDR2 YFSETQ. The CDR3 sequence is CASSSQGGDTEAFF. CDR3 nucleotides: TGCGCCAGCAGCTCACAGGGAGGGGACACTGAAGCTTTCTTT. The full variable domain, completed using reference TRBV5-1 and TRBJ1-1, is KAGVTQTPRYLIKTRGQQVTLSCSPISGHRSVSWYQQTPGQGLQFLFEYFSETQRNKGNFPGRFSGRQFSNSRSEMNVSTLELGDSALYLCASSSQGGDTEAFFGQGTRLTVV.

This clone appeared a single time. This chain joins TRBV24-1 and TRBJ1-3; 7 positions agree with TRBD1. This CDR3 is 17 amino acids long. Germline V gene sequence: CDR1 KGHDR, CDR2 SFDVKD. V trimming: 4 bases; J trimming: 1 base; junction bases outside the gene matches: 9. The CDR3 DNA is TGTGCCACCAGTGACCCGGGGGACAGCGGATCTGGAAACACCATATATTTT. Protein: CATSDPGDSGSGNTIYF.

The J gene is TRBJ1-2, the V gene TRBV6-1; the D is unclear. V was cut by 3 bases and J by 3 bases, with 14 bases left in between. The germline V gene encodes CDR1 MNHNS and CDR2 SASEGT. This CDR3 has 15 residues. In DNA form, the CDR3 reads TGTGCCAGCAGTGACCCGGGTGGGAGCTACTATGGCTACACCTTC. Its protein is CASSDPGGSYYGYTF.

The V gene is TRBV3-1 (or the pseudogene TRBV3-2), the J gene TRBJ1-5; a possible D gene is TRBD1 (5 bases). Per the germline V gene, CDR1 is LGHDT and CDR2 is YNNKEL (reference sequence). The CDR3 is made up of 14 amino acids. The V end was cut by 0 bases, the J end by 5 bases, with 8 bases between. The chain's CDR3 is CASSQDPGYQPQHF. As DNA, the CDR3 is TGTGCCAGCAGCCAAGATCCAGGGTATCAGCCCCAGCATTTT.

The chain couples TRBV6-6 to TRBJ2-7, with TRBD1 identical over 9 bases. J lost 2 bases, V lost 0 bases, and 5 bases had no gene match. CDR3 length equals 16 residues. The germline V gene has CDR1 MNHNY and CDR2 SVGAGI (reference sequence). The CDR3 sequence is CASSYSMGQGPYEQYF. CDR3 nucleotides: TGTGCCAGCAGTTACTCGATGGGACAGGGCCCCTACGAGCAGTACTTC.

V is TRBV14 and J is TRBJ2-1, with 13 bases fitting TRBD2. CDR3 size: 15 residues. Germline CDR1 reads SGHDN; CDR2 reads FVKESK. V trimming: 8 bases; J trimming: 3 bases; junction bases outside the gene matches: 4. The CDR3 is CASQGLAGIYNEQFF. In DNA, the CDR3 is TGTGCCAGCCAGGGACTAGCGGGGATCTACAATGAGCAGTTCTTC.

V usage is TRBV4-1 and J usage is TRBJ2-3; 8 bases are shared with TRBD2. From germline, CDR1 is MGHRA and CDR2 YSYEKL. The CDR3 length is 17 residues. V lost 4 bases, J lost 0 bases, and 9 bases stayed unmatched. CDR3 DNA sequence: TGCGCCAGCAGCCTCGCCGCGGGGGGCCTTAGCACAGATACGCAGTATTTT. Protein: CASSLAAGGLSTDTQYF.

CDR3 nucleotides: TGTGCCAGTAGTACCTCACTGACAGGAGTTAACTATGGCTACACCTTC. This translates into CASSTSLTGVNYGYTF. This sequence joins TRBV19 and TRBJ1-2, with D possibly TRBD1 on 6 matching bases. Looked up from germline, CDR1 is LNHDA and CDR2 is SQIVND (reference sequence). The CDR3 loop spans 16 amino acids. V gave up 4 bases and J gave up 1 base, with 16 bases separating them.

V usage is TRBV3-1 (or the pseudogene TRBV3-2) and J usage is TRBJ2-1; tentatively, D is TRBD2 (6 bases). This CDR3 is built from 16 residues. The V end lost 4 bases, the J end lost 0 bases, and 13 bases lay between the germline ends. Germline CDR1 LGHDT, CDR2 YNNKEL (reference sequence). The CDR3 spells CASSPVTGVSYNEQFF. The CDR3 DNA follows: TGTGCCAGCAGCCCTGTAACGGGGGTCTCCTACAATGAGCAGTTCTTC.

The chain has TRBV7-2 and TRBJ2-3, with D perhaps TRBD2 (5 bases). V was clipped by 5 bases and J by 11 bases, with 11 bases between them. The CDR3 contains 11 residues. Germline V CDR1 and CDR2: SGHTA, FQGNSA. The CDR3: CASSVGRGQYF. In DNA, the CDR3 is TGTGCCAGCAGCGTAGGGAGAGGGCAGTATTTT. Drawing the rest from reference TRBV7-2 and TRBJ2-3, the complete variable domain is GAGVSQSPSNKVTEKGKDVELRCDPISGHTALYWYRQSLGQGLEFLIYFQGNSAPDKSGLPSDRFSAERTGGSVSTLTIQRTQQEDSAVYLCASSVGRGQYFGPGTRLTVL.

The chain carries TRBV28 and TRBJ1-1, with TRBD1 matching 8 bases. Trimming removed 6 bases from V and 1 base from J; junction bases left unmatched: 10. The CDR3 has 16 amino acids. Germline V gene lookup returns CDR1 MDHEN and CDR2 SYDVKM. This CDR3 is CASRERTGRGNTEAFF. CDR3 sequence (DNA): TGTGCCAGCAGGGAACGGACAGGGCGCGGGAACACTGAAGCTTTCTTT.

This clone turned up a few times. The chain links TRBV27 to TRBJ2-3, with 10 bases fitting TRBD2. The length of the CDR3 is 15 residues. The germline CDR1 and CDR2 sequences are MNHEY and SMNVEV (reference sequence). The V and J ends lost 4 bases and 1 base, in that order; junction bases with no gene match: 2. CDR3 in amino acids: CASSWLAGGTDTQYF. CDR3 bases: TGTGCCAGCAGTTGGCTAGCGGGAGGCACAGATACGCAGTATTTT.